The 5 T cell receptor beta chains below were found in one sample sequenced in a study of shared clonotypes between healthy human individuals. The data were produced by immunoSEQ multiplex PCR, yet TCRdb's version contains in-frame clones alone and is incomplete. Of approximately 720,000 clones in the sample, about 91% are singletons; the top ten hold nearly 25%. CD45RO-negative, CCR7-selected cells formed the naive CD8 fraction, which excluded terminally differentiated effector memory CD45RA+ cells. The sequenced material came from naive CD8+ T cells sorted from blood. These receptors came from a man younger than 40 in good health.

CDR3 region: CASSLSSGQSSYEQYF. CDR3 nucleotide sequence: TGTGCCAGCAGCTTATCGTCCGGACAGAGCTCCTACGAGCAGTACTTC. The chain links TRBV13 to TRBJ2-7; a possible D gene is TRBD1 (6 bases). The CDR3 sequence is 16 residues long. Germline CDR1 reads PRHDT; CDR2 reads FYEKMQ (reference sequence). The germline V and J ends were trimmed by 2 bases and 0 bases, with 14 bases remaining between them.

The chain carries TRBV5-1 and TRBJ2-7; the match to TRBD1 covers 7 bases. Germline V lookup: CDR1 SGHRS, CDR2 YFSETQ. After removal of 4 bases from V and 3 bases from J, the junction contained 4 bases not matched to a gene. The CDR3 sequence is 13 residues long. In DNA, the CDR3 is TGCGCCAGCAGCCTTAGACAGGGCTACGAGCAGTACTTC. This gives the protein CASSLRQGYEQYF.

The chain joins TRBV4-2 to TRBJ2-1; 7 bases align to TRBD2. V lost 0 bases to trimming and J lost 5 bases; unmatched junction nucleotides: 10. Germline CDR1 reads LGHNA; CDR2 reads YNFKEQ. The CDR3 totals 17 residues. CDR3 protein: CASSQEPRTSANNEQFF. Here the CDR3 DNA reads TGTGCCAGCAGCCAAGAGCCACGTACTAGCGCTAACAATGAGCAGTTCTTC.

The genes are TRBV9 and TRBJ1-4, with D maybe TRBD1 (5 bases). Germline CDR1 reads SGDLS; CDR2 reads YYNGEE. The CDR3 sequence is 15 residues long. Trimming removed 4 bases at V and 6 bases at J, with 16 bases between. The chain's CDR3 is CASSLGSRVYEKLFF. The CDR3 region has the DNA TGTGCCAGCAGCCTAGGAAGCAGGGTTTATGAAAAACTGTTTTTT.

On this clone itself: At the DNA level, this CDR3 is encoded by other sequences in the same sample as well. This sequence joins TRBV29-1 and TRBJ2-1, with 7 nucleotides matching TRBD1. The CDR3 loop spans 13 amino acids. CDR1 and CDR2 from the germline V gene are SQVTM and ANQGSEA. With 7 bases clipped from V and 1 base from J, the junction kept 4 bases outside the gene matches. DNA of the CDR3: TGCAGCGCCGGGACAGCTTCCTACAATGAGCAGTTCTTC. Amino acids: CSAGTASYNEQFF.